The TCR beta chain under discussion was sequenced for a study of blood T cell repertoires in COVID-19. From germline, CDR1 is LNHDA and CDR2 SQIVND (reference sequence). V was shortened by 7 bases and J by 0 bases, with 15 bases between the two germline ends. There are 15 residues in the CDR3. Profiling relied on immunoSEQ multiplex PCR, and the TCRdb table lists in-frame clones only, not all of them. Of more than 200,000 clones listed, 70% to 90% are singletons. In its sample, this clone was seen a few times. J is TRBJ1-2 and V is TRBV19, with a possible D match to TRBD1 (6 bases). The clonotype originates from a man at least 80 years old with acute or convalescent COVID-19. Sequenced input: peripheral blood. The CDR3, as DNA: TGTGCCAGTACCCCCAGGGGAACACCTAACTATGGCTACACCTTC. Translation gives CASTPRGTPNYGYTF. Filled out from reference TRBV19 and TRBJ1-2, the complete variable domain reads DGGITQSPKYLFRKEGQNVTLSCEQNLNHDAMYWYRQDPGQGLRLIYYSQIVNDFQKGDIAEGYSVSREKKESFPLTVTSAQKNPTAFYLCASTPRGTPNYGYTFGSGTRLTVV.